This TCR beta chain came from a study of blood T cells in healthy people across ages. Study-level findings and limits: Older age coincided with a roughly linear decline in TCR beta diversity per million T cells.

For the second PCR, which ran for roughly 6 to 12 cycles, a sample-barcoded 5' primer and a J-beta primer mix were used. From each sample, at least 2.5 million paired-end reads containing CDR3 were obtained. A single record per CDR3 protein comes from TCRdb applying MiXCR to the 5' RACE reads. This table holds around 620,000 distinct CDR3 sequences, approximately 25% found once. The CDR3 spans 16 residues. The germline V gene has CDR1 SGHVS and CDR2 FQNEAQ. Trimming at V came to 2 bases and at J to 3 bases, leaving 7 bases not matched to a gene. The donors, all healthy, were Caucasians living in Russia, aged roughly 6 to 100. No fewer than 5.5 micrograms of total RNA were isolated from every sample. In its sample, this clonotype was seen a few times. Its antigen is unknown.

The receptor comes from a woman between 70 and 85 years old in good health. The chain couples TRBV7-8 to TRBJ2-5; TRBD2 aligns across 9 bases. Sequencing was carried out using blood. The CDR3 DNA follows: TGTGCCAGCAGCTTATCGACCCTAGCGGGGAAAGAGACCCAGTACTTC. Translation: CASSLSTLAGKETQYF.